This T cell receptor beta chain was identified during a study of blood T cell repertoires in COVID-19. About the study: COVID-19 samples collected from the United States, Italy and Spain covered acute and convalescent phases.

In the original workflow: Amplifying reference gene primers gave estimates of nucleated cell counts. Repertoires were generated with immunoSEQ multiplex PCR, while TCRdb's copy carries only in-frame clones and drops some. V and J calls and clone size are those listed in that table; D and trimming were worked out from the DNA. The table has 140,000 to 150,000 clones, 80% seen once. The CDR3 has 17 amino acids. The germline V gene has CDR1 MNHEY and CDR2 SMNVEV (reference sequence). The V gene end was trimmed by 5 bases and the J gene end by 1 base; junction bases not matched to a gene: 13. The chain couples TRBV27 to TRBJ1-1; 7 nucleotides agree with TRBD1. This receptor was obtained from a man in his sixties with active or convalescent COVID-19. Sample: peripheral blood. The DNA for the CDR3 is TGTGCCAGCAGTCGCCGCACAGGGGCTTCATCGAACACTGAAGCTTTCTTT. Translation: CASSRRTGASSNTEAFF.